The T cell receptor (beta chain) under discussion was sequenced for a study of blood T cells in healthy people across ages. Points on this clonotype: Its cognate antigen is unknown.

Study results and caveats: The authors considered diversity estimates from one million T cells to be underestimates. Higher diversity and more naive CD4+ cells were features of long-lived donors, compared to aged donors.

CDR3 length: 16 residues. Trimming shortened V by 2 bases and J by 0 bases, and 8 bases separated the two germline ends. Germline V CDR1 and CDR2: MNHEY, SMNVEV (reference sequence). A sample-barcoded 5' primer and a J-beta primer mix were used in a second PCR of about 6 to 12 cycles. TCRdb reprocessed the 5' RACE reads with MiXCR, giving one entry per CDR3 protein. The sample carries 800,000 to 950,000 distinct CDR3 sequences, roughly 40% recorded once. They isolated at least 7 million PBMCs from each sample. Sequenced material: blood. The receptor was derived from a man aged 18 to 30 in good health. The rearrangement joins TRBV27 to TRBJ1-6; no definite D call. In DNA form, the CDR3 reads TGTGCCAGCAGTTTAGACGCTAGCTCCTATAATTCACCCCTCCACTTT. It is translated as CASSLDASSYNSPLHF.